The 30 T cell receptor beta chains in this list originate from one sample, sequenced in a study of Graves' ophthalmopathy and Graves' hyperthyroidism. Amplification of the TCR beta CDR3 regions used RNA transcripts (as template). The first-round RT-PCR employed HTBI primers together with the Qiagen OneStep RT-PCR kit. A multiplex PCR was then performed as the second round. Each CDR3 protein is one row after TCRdb ran MiXCR on the multiplex PCR reads. The table has about 400,000 distinct CDR3 sequences, approximately 15% seen once. Input material: peripheral blood. The source of these receptors is a woman aged 18-30 years with stable Graves' hyperthyroidism.

This clonotype was observed many times. The chain uses TRBV12-3 or TRBV12-4 and TRBJ1-1, with D possibly being TRBD1 (5 bases). Trimming stripped 6 bases from V and 10 bases from J, with 12 bases between. The CDR3 consists of 11 residues. The DNA of the CDR3 is TGTGCCAGCAGATTCAGGGTTGGAGCTTTCTTT. Its translation is CASRFRVGAFF.

The count of this clonotype is one. This CDR3 is missing its conserved last phenylalanine or tryptophan, likely due to a read error. CDR3 nucleotides: TGTGCCAGCAGTCAGAAACCTTCCGGGACAGGGTATGGCTACACCTGC. Encoded protein: CASSQKPSGTGYGYTC. The genes are TRBV27 and TRBJ1-2; the match to TRBD1 covers 9 bases. V shed 5 bases and J 5 bases; nucleotides not matched to a gene: 12. CDR1 and CDR2 (germline): MNHEY, SMNVEV (reference sequence). CDR3 length: 16 amino acids.

This clonotype has at least ten counts. In DNA form, the CDR3 reads TGTGCCAGCATTGAACCCGAAATCGGGGCCGCGCGGAAGGAGACCCAGTACTTC. Translated, it gives CASIEPEIGAARKETQYF. The chain carries TRBV3-1 and TRBJ2-5; D may match TRBD1 or TRBD2 (5 bases each). The CDR3 consists of 18 residues. V lost 7 bases and J 5 bases, leaving 29 bases between the germline ends. From germline, CDR1 is LGHDT and CDR2 YNNKEL (reference sequence).

In its sample, this clonotype was seen many times. V gene TRBV9 combines with J gene TRBJ1-1; possibly TRBD1 for D (6 bases). Looked up from germline, CDR1 is SGDLS and CDR2 is YYNGEE. The CDR3 contains 17 residues. Trimming pared 3 bases from V and 4 bases from J, leaving 22 bases between. For the CDR3, the DNA is TGTGCCAGCAGCGAGGGAGGGGGACCGTGGGTTAGCACTGAAGCTTTCTTT. Translation: CASSEGGGPWVSTEAFF.

This clonotype was counted at least ten times. This chain connects TRBV24-1 to TRBJ2-2; D uncertain. The CDR3 totals 17 residues. Trimming cost V 0 bases and J 5 bases, with 15 bases left between them. The germline V gene has CDR1 KGHDR and CDR2 SFDVKD. This CDR3 is CATSDLQGPGRTGELFF. The CDR3 coding sequence is TGTGCCACCAGTGATTTGCAAGGCCCCGGAAGGACCGGGGAGCTGTTTTTT.

The chain carries TRBV5-5 and TRBJ1-5, with 7 bases matching TRBD1. CDR3 size: 14 residues. CDR1 is SGHKS and CDR2 is YYEKEE in the germline V gene (reference sequence). J gave up 6 bases and V 2 bases, and 5 bases lay outside the gene matches. In DNA, the CDR3 is TGTGCCAGCAGCTTCGGGACAGTTTCTCAGCCCCAGCATTTT. This translates into CASSFGTVSQPQHF.

This sequence joins TRBV7-2 and TRBJ2-7, with D unresolved. CDR3 length equals 13 residues. Trimming took 5 bases from V and 3 from J, leaving 11 bases between them. CDR1 and CDR2 (germline): SGHTA, FQGNSA. In DNA form, the CDR3 reads TGTGCCAGCAGCCTCGGGCGCCACTACGAGCAGTACTTC. Its translation is CASSLGRHYEQYF.

Many counts were recorded for this clonotype. The chain links TRBV6-1 to TRBJ2-2; D perhaps matches TRBD1 (5 bases). Germline values: CDR1 MNHNS, CDR2 SASEGT. The CDR3 length is 14 residues. Trimming stripped 6 bases from V and 9 bases from J, with 17 bases between. As DNA, the CDR3 is TGTGCCAGCAGCCCAGGGATTGGGGTCAGGGAGCTGTTTTTT. Its translation: CASSPGIGVRELFF.

This clonotype showed up just once. The chain couples TRBV7-2 to TRBJ1-1; 11 nucleotides agree with TRBD1. The CDR3 has 15 residues. After removal of 5 bases from V and 4 bases from J, the junction contained 6 bases not matched to a gene. Germline CDR1 reads SGHTA; CDR2 reads FQGNSA. Here the CDR3 DNA reads TGTGCCAGCAGCAGAACCGGGACAGGGGGCACTGAAGCTTTCTTT. Its protein is CASSRTGTGGTEAFF.

In this sample, this clonotype turned up many times. The rearrangement uses TRBV11-2 and TRBJ2-7, with TRBD1 matching over 7 bases. Germline CDR1 is SGHAT and CDR2 is FQNNGV. The CDR3 totals 15 residues. V lost 5 bases to trimming and J lost 2 bases; unmatched junction nucleotides: 9. CDR3 sequence: CASSQSTGNTYEQYF. The CDR3 DNA reads TGTGCCAGCAGCCAATCGACAGGGAACACCTACGAGCAGTACTTC.

This clonotype was seen many times. The rearrangement joins TRBV6-2 or TRBV6-3 to TRBJ1-5; TRBD1 is a possible D gene (5 bases). Germline CDR1 is MNHEY and CDR2 is SVGEGT. Trimming cost V 6 bases and J 0 bases, with 12 bases left between them. This CDR3 is 15 amino acids long. The CDR3 nucleotides read TGTGCCAGCAGACCCGGGGCTTATAGCAATCAGCCCCAGCATTTT. Residues: CASRPGAYSNQPQHF.

This clonotype was observed many times. The chain has TRBV7-2 and TRBJ2-7, with D perhaps matching TRBD1 (6 bases). V gave up 5 bases and J gave up 0 bases, with 14 bases separating them. The CDR3 has 15 residues. Germline V gene data show CDR1 as SGHTA and CDR2 as FQGNSA. The chain's CDR3 is CASSLGQSVSYEQYF. In DNA form, the CDR3 reads TGTGCCAGCAGCCTCGGACAGTCTGTCTCCTACGAGCAGTACTTC. The full variable domain, rest sourced from reference TRBV7-2 and TRBJ2-7, is GAGVSQSPSNKVTEKGKDVELRCDPISGHTALYWYRQSLGQGLEFLIYFQGNSAPDKSGLPSDRFSAERTGGSVSTLTIQRTQQEDSAVYLCASSLGQSVSYEQYFGPGTRLTVT.

This sequence joins TRBV6-1 and TRBJ2-7; TRBD1 agrees at 10 bases. The length of the CDR3 is 13 residues. Per the germline V gene, CDR1 is MNHNS and CDR2 is SASEGT. With V trimmed by 4 bases and J by 7 bases, 4 bases remained unmatched. CDR3 in DNA: TGTGCCAGCAGTGGACAGGGGGCTCAAGAGCAGTACTTC. Its translation: CASSGQGAQEQYF.

This clonotype was detected many times. The chain employs TRBV10-3 and TRBJ1-1; D remains ambiguous. Germline-derived CDR1 and CDR2 are ENHRY and SYGVKD. The V end was cut by 6 bases, the J end by 4 bases, with 18 bases between. This CDR3 comprises 15 residues. For the CDR3, the DNA is TGTGCCATCAGAGCGGCCAAAGAAAGAAGCACTGAAGCTTTCTTT. Amino acids: CAIRAAKERSTEAFF.

This clonotype turned up a few times. This chain connects TRBV5-1 to TRBJ2-7, with D maybe TRBD1 (5 bases). This CDR3 comprises 11 residues. Trimming removed 1 base from V and 12 bases from J, with 11 bases in between. Germline V CDR1 and CDR2: SGHRS, YFSETQ. CDR3 protein: CASSLLGVSYF. The CDR3 nucleotides read TGCGCCAGCAGCTTGTTAGGGGTCTCGTACTTC.

In regard to this clonotype: A read error may explain this, as a much larger clone is one base away. This chain uses TRBV6-1 with TRBJ1-1, with D hard to call. V was cut by 7 bases and J by 4 bases, with 13 bases left in between. The CDR3 sequence is 13 residues long. Germline CDR1 and CDR2: MNHNS and SASEGT. The CDR3 loop is CASTAGFGTEAFF. As DNA, the CDR3 is TGTGCCAGCACGGCAGGTTTTGGCACTGAAGCTTTCTTT.

In this sample, this clonotype turned up many times. The rearrangement links TRBV29-1 to TRBJ2-5, with 8 bases lining up with TRBD2. The germline gives CDR1 SQVTM, CDR2 ANQGSEA. Trimming at V came to 6 bases and at J to 1 base, leaving 7 bases not matched to a gene. The CDR3 is made up of 14 amino acids. The chain's CDR3 is CSVARGGVQETQYF. The CDR3 DNA reads TGCAGCGTAGCTCGGGGGGGTGTCCAAGAGACCCAGTACTTC.

This clonotype was detected many times. The chain combines TRBV15 with TRBJ2-7, with TRBD2 identical over 12 bases. Germline CDR1 and CDR2: LNHNV and YYDKDF (reference sequence). The CDR3 is 14 residues long. Trimming at V came to 1 base and at J to 5 bases, leaving 0 bases not matched to a gene. CDR3 DNA: TGTGCCACCAGCAGAGGACTAGCGGGGGACGAGCAGTACTTC. It is translated as CATSRGLAGDEQYF.

The chain carries TRBV12-3 or TRBV12-4 and TRBJ2-7; D possibly uses TRBD1 or TRBD2 (5 bases each). V was shortened by 8 bases and J by 5 bases, with 13 bases between the two germline ends. This CDR3 region has 12 residues. The CDR3 sequence is CASGKGTHEQYF. The CDR3 nucleotides are TGTGCCAGCGGTAAGGGGACCCACGAGCAGTACTTC.

This clonotype was recorded at least ten times. This chain uses TRBV9 with TRBJ1-3; 9 bases agree with TRBD1. Germline CDR1 reads SGDLS; CDR2 reads YYNGEE. The CDR3 is 17 residues long. V lost 0 bases to trimming and J lost 4 bases; unmatched junction nucleotides: 8. For the CDR3, the DNA is TGTGCCAGCAGCGTAGACCCCGGGACAGGGCCCGGAAACACCATATATTTT. Its protein is CASSVDPGTGPGNTIYF.

This chain uses TRBV28 with TRBJ1-1, with 9 bases aligning to TRBD1. CDR1 is MDHEN and CDR2 is SYDVKM in the germline V gene. V shed 3 bases and J 1 base; nucleotides not matched to a gene: 3. CDR3 length: 15 amino acids. This chain's CDR3 is CASSLGQGTNTEAFF. The CDR3 region has the DNA TGTGCCAGCAGTTTGGGACAGGGAACGAACACTGAAGCTTTCTTT.

The sample holds many counts of this clonotype. This sequence joins TRBV14 and TRBJ2-7; D is ambiguous. The CDR3 is made up of 15 amino acids. The germline V gene encodes CDR1 SGHDN and CDR2 FVKESK. V dropped 1 base and J dropped 1 base, with 11 bases sitting between them. CDR3 residues: CASSQGHDWSYEQYF. DNA of the CDR3: TGTGCCAGCAGCCAAGGGCACGACTGGTCCTACGAGCAGTACTTC.

This clonotype appeared a few times. The V call is TRBV5-6, the J call TRBJ1-1; 9 bases are a match to TRBD1. The V gene's germline CDR1 is SGHDT and CDR2 YYEEEE. J gave up 1 base and V 4 bases, and 11 bases lay outside the gene matches. CDR3 length equals 17 residues. CDR3 bases: TGTGCCAGCAGCCAGGGACAGGGTATTTCGAAGAACACTGAAGCTTTCTTT. Translated: CASSQGQGISKNTEAFF. Drawing the rest from reference TRBV5-6 and TRBJ1-1, the complete variable domain is DAGVTQSPTHLIKTRGQQVTLRCSPKSGHDTVSWYQQALGQGPQFIFQYYEEEERQRGNFPDRFSGHQFPNYSSELNVNALLLGDSALYLCASSQGQGISKNTEAFFGQGTRLTVV.

The chain employs TRBV27 and TRBJ2-2; D unresolved. Looked up from germline, CDR1 is MNHEY and CDR2 is SMNVEV (reference sequence). V was pared by 2 bases and J by 2 bases, with 9 bases between. The CDR3 is made up of 15 amino acids. The DNA of the CDR3 is TGTGCCAGCAGTTTACTAGGGCCTAACACCGGGGAGCTGTTTTTT. As protein: CASSLLGPNTGELFF.

This clonotype was seen repeatedly, ten times or more. The chain recombines TRBV2 with TRBJ2-5; no clear D. V lost 6 bases and J lost 5, with 7 bases in between. The CDR3 loop spans 11 amino acids. Germline loops: CDR1 SNHLY, CDR2 FYNNEI. Here the CDR3 DNA reads TGTGCCAGCAGGGCCAGTGAGACCCAGTACTTC. This codes for CASRASETQYF.

This clonotype was counted at least ten times. V is TRBV2 and J is TRBJ2-7, with unresolved D. This CDR3 has 15 amino acids. V was cut by 8 bases and J by 3 bases, with 20 bases left in between. The germline V gene has CDR1 SNHLY and CDR2 FYNNEI. CDR3 protein: CASLRTVSQSYEQYF. The CDR3 nucleotides read TGTGCCAGCTTGAGGACGGTCTCCCAGAGCTACGAGCAGTACTTC.

This clonotype was counted at least ten times. The chain recombines TRBV12-3 or TRBV12-4 with TRBJ1-1; D is ambiguous. The CDR3 is made up of 11 amino acids. Trimming removed 10 bases from V and 1 base from J, with 7 bases in between. CDR3 sequence (DNA): TGTGCCACGGCTGGGAACACTGAAGCTTTCTTT. This codes for CATAGNTEAFF.

The chain couples TRBV4-1 to TRBJ1-6; D perhaps matches TRBD1 (5 bases). The CDR3 is 15 residues long. The V and J ends lost 1 base and 9 bases respectively, with 13 bases between them. Germline CDR1 MGHRA, CDR2 YSYEKL. CDR3: CASSQVGGVISPLHF. CDR3 in DNA: TGCGCCAGCAGCCAAGTGGGGGGAGTGATTTCACCCCTCCACTTT.

This clonotype has more than one count but fewer than ten. The gene calls are TRBV20-1 and TRBJ2-7; 10 bases are a match to TRBD2. The CDR3 spans 16 residues. V was clipped by 5 bases and J by 0 bases; unmatched bases: 10. Germline lookup yields CDR1 DFQATT and CDR2 SNEGSKA (reference sequence). The chain's CDR3 is CSAQSTSGVSSYEQYF. In DNA form, the CDR3 reads TGCAGTGCTCAATCAACTAGCGGGGTTAGCTCCTACGAGCAGTACTTC.

This clonotype was seen repeatedly, ten times or more. The genes are TRBV7-2 and TRBJ1-5, with D perhaps TRBD1 (5 bases). Per germline, CDR1 SGHTA and CDR2 FQGNSA. V lost 2 bases and J lost 6, with 8 bases in between. The CDR3 covers 13 residues. The CDR3 coding sequence is TGTGCCAGCAGCTTATCAGGGAGTCAGCCCCAGCATTTT. It specifies CASSLSGSQPQHF.